This T cell receptor beta chain was identified during a study of blood T cell repertoires in COVID-19. Study-wide context: In each case, the material was cDNA or gDNA derived from T cells, B-cell-depleted T cells, or PBMCs.

In the original workflow: Counts of nucleated cells, estimated from reference gene primer amplification, were obtained. TCRdb keeps only in-frame clones here, not all; method: immunoSEQ multiplex PCR. V and J calls and clone size are copied from that table; D and trimming were computed from the DNA. The sample consists of roughly 120,000 clones, over 75% of them appearing once. V was clipped by 1 base and J by 4 bases; unmatched bases: 0. There are 14 residues in the CDR3. Germline V lookup: CDR1 LGHDT, CDR2 YNNKEL (reference sequence). Material for sequencing was peripheral blood. The TCR comes from a woman in her forties or fifties with acute or convalescent COVID-19. The rearrangement links TRBV3-1 (or the pseudogene TRBV3-2) to TRBJ1-2, with TRBD1 matching over 10 bases. CDR3 DNA: TGTGCCAGCAGCCAAGGGACAGGGGGCTATGGCTACACCTTC. It is translated as CASSQGTGGYGYTF.